This T cell receptor beta chain is drawn from a study of blood T cell repertoires in COVID-19. For the study at large: PBMCs, B-cell-depleted T cells, or T cells provided the cDNA or gDNA that made up the material.

The CDR3 sequence is 14 residues long. The V end was cut by 4 bases, the J end by 4 bases, with 12 bases between. CDR1 and CDR2 (germline): SGHNT, YENEEA. TCRdb's table, derived via immunoSEQ multiplex PCR, lists solely in-frame clones and lacks some. Found here are fewer than 500,000 clones, 80% to 90% of them singletons; the top ten hold approximately 1.2%. V and J are TRBV11-3 and TRBJ2-3, with D maybe TRBD2 (6 bases). This TCR derives from a man aged 30 to 39 who had recovered from COVID-19. Sequenced material: PBMCs or T cells enriched from blood (not recorded which). The CDR3 spells CASSSPGDADTQYF. CDR3 bases: TGTGCCAGCAGCTCTCCGGGGGACGCAGATACGCAGTATTTT.